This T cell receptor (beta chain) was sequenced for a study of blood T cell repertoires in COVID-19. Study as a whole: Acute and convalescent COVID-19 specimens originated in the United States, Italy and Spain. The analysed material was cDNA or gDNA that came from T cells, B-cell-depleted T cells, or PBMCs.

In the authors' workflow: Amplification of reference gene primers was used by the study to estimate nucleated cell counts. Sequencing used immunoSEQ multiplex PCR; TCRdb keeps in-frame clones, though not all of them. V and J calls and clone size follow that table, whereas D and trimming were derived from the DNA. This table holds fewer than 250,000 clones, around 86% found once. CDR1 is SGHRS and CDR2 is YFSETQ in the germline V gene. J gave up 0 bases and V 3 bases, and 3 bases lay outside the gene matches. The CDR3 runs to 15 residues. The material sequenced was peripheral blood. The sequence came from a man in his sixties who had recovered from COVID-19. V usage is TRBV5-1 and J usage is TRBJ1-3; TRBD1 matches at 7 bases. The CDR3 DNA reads TGCGCCAGCAGCTCCGACAGGGCCTCTGGAAACACCATATATTTT. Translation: CASSSDRASGNTIYF.